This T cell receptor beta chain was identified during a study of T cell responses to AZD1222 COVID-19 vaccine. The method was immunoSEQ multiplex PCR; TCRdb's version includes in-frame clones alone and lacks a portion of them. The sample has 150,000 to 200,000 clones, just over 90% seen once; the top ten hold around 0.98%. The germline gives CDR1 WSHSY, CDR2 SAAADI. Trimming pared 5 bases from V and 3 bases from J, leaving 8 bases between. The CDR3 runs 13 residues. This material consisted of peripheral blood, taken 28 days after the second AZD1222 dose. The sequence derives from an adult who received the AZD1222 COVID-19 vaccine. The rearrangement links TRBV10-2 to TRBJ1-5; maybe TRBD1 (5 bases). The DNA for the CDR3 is TGCGCCAGCAGTCCGGGGCTCAATCAGCCCCAGCATTTT. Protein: CASSPGLNQPQHF.